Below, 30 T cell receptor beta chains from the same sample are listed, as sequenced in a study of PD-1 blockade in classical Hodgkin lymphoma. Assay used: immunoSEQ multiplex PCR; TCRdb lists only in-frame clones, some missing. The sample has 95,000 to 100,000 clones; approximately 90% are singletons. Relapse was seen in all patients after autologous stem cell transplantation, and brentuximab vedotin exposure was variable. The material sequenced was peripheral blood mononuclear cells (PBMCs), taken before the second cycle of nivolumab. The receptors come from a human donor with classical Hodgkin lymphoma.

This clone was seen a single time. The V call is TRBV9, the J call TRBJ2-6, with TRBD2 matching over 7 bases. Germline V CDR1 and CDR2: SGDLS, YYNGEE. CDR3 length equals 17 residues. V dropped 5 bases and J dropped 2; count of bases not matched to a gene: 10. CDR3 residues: CASSEGRATPGANVLTF. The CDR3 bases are TGTGCCAGCAGTGAGGGGAGGGCTACCCCTGGGGCCAACGTCCTGACTTTC.

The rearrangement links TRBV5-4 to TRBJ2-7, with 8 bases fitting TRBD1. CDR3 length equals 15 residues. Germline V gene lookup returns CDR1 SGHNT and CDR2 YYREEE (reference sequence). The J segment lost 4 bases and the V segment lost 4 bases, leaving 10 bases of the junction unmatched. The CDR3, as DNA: TGTGCCAGCAGCGCCAGGACAGGGAATTTGTACGAGCAGTACTTC. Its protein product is CASSARTGNLYEQYF. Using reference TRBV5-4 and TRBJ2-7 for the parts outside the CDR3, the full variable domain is ETGVTQSPTHLIKTRGQQVTLRCSSQSGHNTVSWYQQALGQGPQFIFQYYREEENGRGNFPPRFSGLQFPNYSSELNVNALELDDSALYLCASSARTGNLYEQYFGPGTRLTVT.

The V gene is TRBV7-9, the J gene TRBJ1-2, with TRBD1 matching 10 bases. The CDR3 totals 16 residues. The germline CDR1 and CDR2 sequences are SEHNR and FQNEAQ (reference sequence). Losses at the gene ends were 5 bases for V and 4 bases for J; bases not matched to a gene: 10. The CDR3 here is CASSTTDRGLSYGYTF. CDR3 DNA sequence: TGTGCCAGCAGCACCACCGACAGGGGGCTTAGCTATGGCTACACCTTC.

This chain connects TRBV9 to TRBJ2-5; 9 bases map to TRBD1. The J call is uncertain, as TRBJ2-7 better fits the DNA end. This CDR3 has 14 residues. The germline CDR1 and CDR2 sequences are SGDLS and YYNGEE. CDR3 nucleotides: TGTGCCAGCAGCGAGACAGGGGGTCCCTACGAGCAGTACTTC. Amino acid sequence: CASSETGGPYEQYF.

The CDR3 loop is CASSTQRGGPDTQYF. The CDR3 DNA follows: TGTGCCAGTAGTACACAGCGGGGGGGCCCAGATACGCAGTATTTT. The chain carries TRBV19 and TRBJ2-3; 10 bases align to TRBD2. Germline lookup yields CDR1 LNHDA and CDR2 SQIVND (reference sequence). J lost 4 bases, V lost 4 bases, and 5 bases had no gene match. The CDR3 has 15 residues.

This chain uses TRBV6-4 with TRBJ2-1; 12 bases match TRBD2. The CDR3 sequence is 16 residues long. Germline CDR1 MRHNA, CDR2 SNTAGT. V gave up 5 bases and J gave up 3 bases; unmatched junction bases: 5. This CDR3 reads CASSPTLAGGYNEQFF. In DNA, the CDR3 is TGTGCCAGCAGTCCTACACTAGCGGGGGGCTACAATGAGCAGTTCTTC.

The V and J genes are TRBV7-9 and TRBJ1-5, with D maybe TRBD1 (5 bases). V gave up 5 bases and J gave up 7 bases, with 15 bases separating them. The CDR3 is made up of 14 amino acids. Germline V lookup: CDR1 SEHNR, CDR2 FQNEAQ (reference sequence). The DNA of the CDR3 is TGTGCCAGCAGCACGGAGGGGATCGGCCAGCCCCAGCATTTT. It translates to CASSTEGIGQPQHF.

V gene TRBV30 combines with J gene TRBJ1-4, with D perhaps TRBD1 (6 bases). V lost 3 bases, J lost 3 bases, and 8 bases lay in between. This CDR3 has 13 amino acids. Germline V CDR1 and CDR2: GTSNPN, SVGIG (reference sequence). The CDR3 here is CAWRDSSNEKLFF. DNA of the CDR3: TGTGCCTGGAGGGACAGCTCTAATGAAAAACTGTTTTTT.

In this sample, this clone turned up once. The CDR3 DNA reads TGCGCCAGCAGCCCTGCCGGACAGGGGAGGGAGACCCAGTACTTC. Amino acids: CASSPAGQGRETQYF. The V call is TRBV4-1, the J call TRBJ2-5, with TRBD1 matching 9 bases. CDR1 is MGHRA and CDR2 is YSYEKL in the germline V gene. This CDR3 region has 15 residues. The J segment lost 5 bases and the V segment lost 4 bases, leaving 8 bases of the junction unmatched.

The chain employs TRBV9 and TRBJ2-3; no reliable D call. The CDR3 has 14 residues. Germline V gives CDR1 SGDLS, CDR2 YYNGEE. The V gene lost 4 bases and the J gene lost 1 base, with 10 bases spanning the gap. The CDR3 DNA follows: TGTGCCAGCAGCCTTCTATCTGGCACAGATACGCAGTATTTT. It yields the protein CASSLLSGTDTQYF. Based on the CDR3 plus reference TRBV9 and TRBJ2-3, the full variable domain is DSGVTQTPKHLITATGQRVTLRCSPRSGDLSVYWYQQSLDQGLQFLIQYYNGEERAKGNILERFSAQQFPDLHSELNLSSLELGDSALYFCASSLLSGTDTQYFGPGTRLTVL.

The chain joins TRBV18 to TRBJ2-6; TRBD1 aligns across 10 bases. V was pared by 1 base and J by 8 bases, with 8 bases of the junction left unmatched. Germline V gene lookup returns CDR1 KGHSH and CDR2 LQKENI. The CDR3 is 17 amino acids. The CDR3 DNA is TGTGCCAGCTCACCACGTGGGACAGGGGTTAAGACCAACGTCCTGACTTTC. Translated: CASSPRGTGVKTNVLTF.

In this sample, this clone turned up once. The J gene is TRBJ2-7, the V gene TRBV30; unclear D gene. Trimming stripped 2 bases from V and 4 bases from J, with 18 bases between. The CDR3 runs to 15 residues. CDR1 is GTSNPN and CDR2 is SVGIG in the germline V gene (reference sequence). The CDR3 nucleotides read TGTGCCTGGAGTACACCCCCCGGACGGAAATACGAGCAGTACTTC. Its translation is CAWSTPPGRKYEQYF.

Here the CDR3 reads CAWSLGLVSLSNQPQHF. The CDR3 DNA is TGTGCCTGGAGCCTAGGGTTGGTCTCCCTTAGCAATCAGCCCCAGCATTTT. The chain joins TRBV30 to TRBJ1-5; D remains unclear. The CDR3 is 17 amino acids. Germline loops: CDR1 GTSNPN, CDR2 SVGIG (reference sequence). V was shortened by 3 bases and J by 0 bases, with 18 bases between the two germline ends. Using reference TRBV30 and TRBJ1-5 for the parts outside the CDR3, the full variable domain is SQTIHQWPATLVQPVGSPLSLECTVEGTSNPNLYWYRQAAGRGLQLLFYSVGIGQISSEVPQNLSASRPQDRQFILSSKKLLLSDSGFYLCAWSLGLVSLSNQPQHFGDGTRLSIL.

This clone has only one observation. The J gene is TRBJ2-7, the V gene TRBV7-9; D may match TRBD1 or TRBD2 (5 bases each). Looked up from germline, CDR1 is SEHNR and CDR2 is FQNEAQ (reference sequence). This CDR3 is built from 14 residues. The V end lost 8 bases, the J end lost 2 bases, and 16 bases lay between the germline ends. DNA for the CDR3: TGTGCCAGCGAAGAGGGGCAGGAGACCTACGAGCAGTACTTC. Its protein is CASEEGQETYEQYF.

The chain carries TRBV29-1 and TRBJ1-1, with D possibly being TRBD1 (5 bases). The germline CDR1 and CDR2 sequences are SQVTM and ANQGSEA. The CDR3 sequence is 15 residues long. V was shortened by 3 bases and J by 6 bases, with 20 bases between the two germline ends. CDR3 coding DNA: TGCAGCGTTGATTCGGCCCACAGGTCCGTCGCTGAAGCTTTCTTT. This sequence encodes CSVDSAHRSVAEAFF.

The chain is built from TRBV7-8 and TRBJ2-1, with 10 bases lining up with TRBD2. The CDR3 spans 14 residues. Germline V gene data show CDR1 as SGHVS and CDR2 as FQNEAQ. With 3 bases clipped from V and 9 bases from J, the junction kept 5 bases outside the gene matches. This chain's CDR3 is CASSFQRGGIEQFF. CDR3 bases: TGTGCCAGCAGCTTTCAGCGGGGGGGCATTGAGCAGTTCTTC.

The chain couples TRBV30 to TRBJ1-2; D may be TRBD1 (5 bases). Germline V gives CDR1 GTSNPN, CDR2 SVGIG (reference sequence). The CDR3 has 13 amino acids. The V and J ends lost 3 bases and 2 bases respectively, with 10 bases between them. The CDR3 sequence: CAWSGGRNYGYTF. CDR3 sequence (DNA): TGTGCCTGGAGCGGGGGGAGGAACTATGGCTACACCTTC.

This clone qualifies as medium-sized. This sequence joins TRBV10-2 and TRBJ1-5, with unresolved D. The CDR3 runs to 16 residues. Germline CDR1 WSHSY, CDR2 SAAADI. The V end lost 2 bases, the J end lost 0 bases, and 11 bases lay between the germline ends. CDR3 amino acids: CASSEAPGNSNQPQHF. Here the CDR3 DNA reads TGCGCCAGCAGTGAGGCGCCAGGCAATAGCAATCAGCCCCAGCATTTT.

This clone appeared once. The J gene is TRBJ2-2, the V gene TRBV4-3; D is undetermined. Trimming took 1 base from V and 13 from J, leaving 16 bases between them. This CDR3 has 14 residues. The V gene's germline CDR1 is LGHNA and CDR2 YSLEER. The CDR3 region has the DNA TGCGCCAGCAGCCAAGGTTCGGACCGATTAACGCTGTTTTTT. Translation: CASSQGSDRLTLFF.

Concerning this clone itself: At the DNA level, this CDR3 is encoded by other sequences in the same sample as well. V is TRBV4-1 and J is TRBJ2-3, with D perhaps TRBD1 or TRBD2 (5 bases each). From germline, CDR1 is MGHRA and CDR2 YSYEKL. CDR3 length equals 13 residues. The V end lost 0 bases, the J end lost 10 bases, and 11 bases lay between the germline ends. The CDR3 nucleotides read TGCGCCAGCAGCCAAGAAGGGACGATACCGCAGTATTTT. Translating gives CASSQEGTIPQYF.

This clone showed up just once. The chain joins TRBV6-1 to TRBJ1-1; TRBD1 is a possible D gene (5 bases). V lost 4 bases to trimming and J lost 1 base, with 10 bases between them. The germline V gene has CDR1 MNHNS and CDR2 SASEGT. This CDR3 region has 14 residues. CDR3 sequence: CASSAGRGNTEAFF. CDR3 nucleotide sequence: TGTGCCAGCAGTGCGGGGAGGGGGAACACTGAAGCTTTCTTT.

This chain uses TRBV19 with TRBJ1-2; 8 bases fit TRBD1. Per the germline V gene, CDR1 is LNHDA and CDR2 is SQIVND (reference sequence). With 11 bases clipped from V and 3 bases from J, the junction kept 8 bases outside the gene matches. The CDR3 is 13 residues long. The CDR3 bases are TGTGCCGGCGGAAAGGGACAGGACTATGGCTACACCTTC. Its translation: CAGGKGQDYGYTF.

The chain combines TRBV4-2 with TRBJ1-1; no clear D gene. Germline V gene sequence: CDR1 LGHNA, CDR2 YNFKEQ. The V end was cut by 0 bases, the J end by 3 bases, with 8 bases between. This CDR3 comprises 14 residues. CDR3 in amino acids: CASSQDQRDTEAFF. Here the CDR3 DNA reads TGTGCCAGCAGCCAAGATCAAAGGGACACTGAAGCTTTCTTT.

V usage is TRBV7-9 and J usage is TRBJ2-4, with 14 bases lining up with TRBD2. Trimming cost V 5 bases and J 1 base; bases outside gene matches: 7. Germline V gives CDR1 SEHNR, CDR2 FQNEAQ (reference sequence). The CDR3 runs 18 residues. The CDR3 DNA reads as TGTGCCAGCAGCACCCGGACTAGCGGGGGGCCGGCCAAAAACATTCAGTACTTC. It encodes CASSTRTSGGPAKNIQYF.

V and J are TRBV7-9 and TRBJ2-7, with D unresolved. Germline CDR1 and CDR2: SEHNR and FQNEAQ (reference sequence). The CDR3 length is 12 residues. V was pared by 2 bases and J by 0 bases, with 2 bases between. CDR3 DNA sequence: TGTGCCAGCAGCTTATTCTCCTACGAGCAGTACTTC. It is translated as CASSLFSYEQYF.

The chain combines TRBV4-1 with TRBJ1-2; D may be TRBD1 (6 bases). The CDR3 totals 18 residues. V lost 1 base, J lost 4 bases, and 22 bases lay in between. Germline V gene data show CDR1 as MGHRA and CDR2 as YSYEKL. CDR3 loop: CASSQAQGYGAGTYGYTF. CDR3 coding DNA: TGCGCCAGCAGCCAAGCCCAGGGGTACGGGGCAGGAACCTATGGCTACACCTTC.

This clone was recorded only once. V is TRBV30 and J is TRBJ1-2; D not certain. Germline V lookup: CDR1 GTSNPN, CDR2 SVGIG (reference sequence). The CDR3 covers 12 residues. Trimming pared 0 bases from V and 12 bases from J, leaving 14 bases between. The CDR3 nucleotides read TGTGCCTGGAGTGTACCCCCAGGAGCCCACACCTTC. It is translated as CAWSVPPGAHTF.

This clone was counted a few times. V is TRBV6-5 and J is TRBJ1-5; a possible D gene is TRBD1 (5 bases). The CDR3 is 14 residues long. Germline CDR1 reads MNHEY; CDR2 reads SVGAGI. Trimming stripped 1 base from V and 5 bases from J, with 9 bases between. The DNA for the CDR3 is TGTGCCAGCAGTTACTGGCAGGGTGATCAGCCCCAGCATTTT. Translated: CASSYWQGDQPQHF.

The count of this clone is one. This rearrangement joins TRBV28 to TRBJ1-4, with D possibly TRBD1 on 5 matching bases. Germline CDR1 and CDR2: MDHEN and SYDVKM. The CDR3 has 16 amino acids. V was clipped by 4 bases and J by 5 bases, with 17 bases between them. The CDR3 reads CASSWLLQVRNEKLFF. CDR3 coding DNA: TGTGCCAGCAGTTGGCTTTTACAGGTCCGAAATGAAAAACTGTTTTTT.

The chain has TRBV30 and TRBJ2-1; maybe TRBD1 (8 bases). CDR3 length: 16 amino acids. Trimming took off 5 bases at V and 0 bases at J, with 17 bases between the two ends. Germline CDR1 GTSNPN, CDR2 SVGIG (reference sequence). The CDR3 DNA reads TGTGCCTGGGGAGGACAGGGCGGGAGCTCCTACAATGAGCAGTTCTTC. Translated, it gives CAWGGQGGSSYNEQFF.